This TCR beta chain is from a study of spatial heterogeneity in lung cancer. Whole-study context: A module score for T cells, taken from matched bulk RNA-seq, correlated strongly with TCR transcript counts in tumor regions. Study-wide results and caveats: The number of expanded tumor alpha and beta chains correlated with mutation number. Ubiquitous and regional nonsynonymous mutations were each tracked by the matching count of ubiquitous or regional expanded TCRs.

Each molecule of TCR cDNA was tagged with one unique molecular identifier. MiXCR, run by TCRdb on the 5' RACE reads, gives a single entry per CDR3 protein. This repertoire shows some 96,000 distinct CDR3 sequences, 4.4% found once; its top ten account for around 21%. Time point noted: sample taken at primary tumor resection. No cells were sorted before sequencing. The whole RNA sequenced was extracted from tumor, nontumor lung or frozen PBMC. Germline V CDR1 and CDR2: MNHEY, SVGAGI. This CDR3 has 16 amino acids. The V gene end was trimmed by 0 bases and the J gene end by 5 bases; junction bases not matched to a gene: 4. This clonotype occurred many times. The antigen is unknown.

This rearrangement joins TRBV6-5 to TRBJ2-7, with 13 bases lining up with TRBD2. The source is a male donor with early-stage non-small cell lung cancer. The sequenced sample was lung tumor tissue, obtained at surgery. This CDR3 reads CASSYSIGLAGDEQYF. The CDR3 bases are TGTGCCAGCAGTTACTCAATCGGACTAGCGGGAGACGAGCAGTACTTC.